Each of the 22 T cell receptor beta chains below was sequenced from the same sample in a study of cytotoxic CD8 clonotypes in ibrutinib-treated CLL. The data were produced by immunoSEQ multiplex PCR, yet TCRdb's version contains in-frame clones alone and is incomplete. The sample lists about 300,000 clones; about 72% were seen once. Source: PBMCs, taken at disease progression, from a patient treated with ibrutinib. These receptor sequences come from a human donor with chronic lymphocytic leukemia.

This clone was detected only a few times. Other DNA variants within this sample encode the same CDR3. DNA of the CDR3: TGTGCCAGCAGTTTAGGCGGCTACGAGCAGTACTTC. Translated: CASSLGGYEQYF. J is TRBJ2-7 and V is TRBV28; the D is unclear. Deletions cut 2 bases from V and 3 bases from J, with 5 bases between. The CDR3 totals 12 residues. Germline CDR1 and CDR2: MDHEN and SYDVKM.

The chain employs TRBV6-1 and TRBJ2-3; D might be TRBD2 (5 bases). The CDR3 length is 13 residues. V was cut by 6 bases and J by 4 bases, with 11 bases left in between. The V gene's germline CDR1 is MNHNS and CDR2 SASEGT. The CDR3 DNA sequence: TGTGCCAGCAGGCTTCTTAGCGCAGATACGCAGTATTTT. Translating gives CASRLLSADTQYF.

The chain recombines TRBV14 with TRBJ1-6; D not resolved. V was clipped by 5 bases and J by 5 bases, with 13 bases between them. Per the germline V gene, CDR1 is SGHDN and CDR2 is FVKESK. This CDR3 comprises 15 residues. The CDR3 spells CASSAQTFNNSPLHF. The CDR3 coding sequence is TGTGCCAGCAGCGCACAGACCTTTAATAATTCACCCCTCCACTTT. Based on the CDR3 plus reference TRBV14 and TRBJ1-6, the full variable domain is EAGVTQFPSHSVIEKGQTVTLRCDPISGHDNLYWYRRVMGKEIKFLLHFVKESKQDESGMPNNRFLAERTGGTYSTLKVQPAELEDSGVYFCASSAQTFNNSPLHFGNGTRLTVT.

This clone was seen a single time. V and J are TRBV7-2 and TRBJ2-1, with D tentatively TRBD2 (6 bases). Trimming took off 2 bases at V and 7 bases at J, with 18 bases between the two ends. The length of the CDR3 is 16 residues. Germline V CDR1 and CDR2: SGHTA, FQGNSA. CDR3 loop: CASSLWDSTDENEQFF. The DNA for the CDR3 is TGTGCCAGCAGCTTATGGGACTCTACGGATGAAAATGAGCAGTTCTTC. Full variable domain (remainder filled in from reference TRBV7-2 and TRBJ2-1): GAGVSQSPSNKVTEKGKDVELRCDPISGHTALYWYRQSLGQGLEFLIYFQGNSAPDKSGLPSDRFSAERTGGSVSTLTIQRTQQEDSAVYLCASSLWDSTDENEQFFGPGTRLTVL.

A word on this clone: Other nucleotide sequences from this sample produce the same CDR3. The DNA for the CDR3 is TGCGCCAGCAGCTTGGTCCTAGCAGGCACAGATACGCAGTATTTT. This encodes CASSLVLAGTDTQYF. The chain uses TRBV5-1 and TRBJ2-3; tentative D call: TRBD2 (5 bases). CDR1 and CDR2 (germline): SGHRS, YFSETQ. CDR3 length: 15 residues. V lost 0 bases, J lost 1 base, and 9 bases lay in between.

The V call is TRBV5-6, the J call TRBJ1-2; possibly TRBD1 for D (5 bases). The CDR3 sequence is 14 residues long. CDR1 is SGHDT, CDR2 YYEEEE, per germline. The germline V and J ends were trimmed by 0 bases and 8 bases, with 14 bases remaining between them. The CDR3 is CASSLVSGVRGYTF. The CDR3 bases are TGTGCCAGCAGCTTGGTATCGGGGGTAAGGGGCTACACCTTC.

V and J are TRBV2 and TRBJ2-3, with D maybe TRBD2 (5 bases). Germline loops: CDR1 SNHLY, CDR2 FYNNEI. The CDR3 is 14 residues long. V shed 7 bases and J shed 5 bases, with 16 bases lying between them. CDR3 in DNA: TGTGCCAGCACAGTGTGGGGAGCAGAAGATACGCAGTATTTT. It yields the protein CASTVWGAEDTQYF. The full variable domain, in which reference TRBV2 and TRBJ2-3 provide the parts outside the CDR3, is EPEVTQTPSHQVTQMGQEVILRCVPISNHLYFYWYRQILGQKVEFLVSFYNNEISEKSEIFDDQFSVERPDGSNFTLKIRSTKLEDSAMYFCASTVWGAEDTQYFGPGTRLTVL.

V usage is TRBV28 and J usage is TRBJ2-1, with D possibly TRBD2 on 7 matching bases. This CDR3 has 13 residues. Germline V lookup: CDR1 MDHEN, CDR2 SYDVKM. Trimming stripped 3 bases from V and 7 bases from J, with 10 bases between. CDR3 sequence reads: CASSFRGGNEQFF. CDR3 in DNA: TGTGCCAGCAGTTTTAGGGGGGGTAATGAGCAGTTCTTC.

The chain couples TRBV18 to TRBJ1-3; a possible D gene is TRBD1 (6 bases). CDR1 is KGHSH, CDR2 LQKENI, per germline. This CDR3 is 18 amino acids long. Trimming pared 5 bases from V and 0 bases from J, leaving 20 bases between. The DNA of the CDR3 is TGTGCCAGCTCATCCGGGATAGGGGGGACCCTCTCTGGAAACACCATATATTTT. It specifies CASSSGIGGTLSGNTIYF.

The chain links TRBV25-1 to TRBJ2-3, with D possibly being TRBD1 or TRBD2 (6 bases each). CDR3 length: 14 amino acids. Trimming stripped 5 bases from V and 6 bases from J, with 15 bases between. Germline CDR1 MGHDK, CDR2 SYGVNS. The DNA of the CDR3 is TGTGCCAGCAGTCGAACGGGGGCAGGGGATACGCAGTATTTT. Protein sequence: CASSRTGAGDTQYF.

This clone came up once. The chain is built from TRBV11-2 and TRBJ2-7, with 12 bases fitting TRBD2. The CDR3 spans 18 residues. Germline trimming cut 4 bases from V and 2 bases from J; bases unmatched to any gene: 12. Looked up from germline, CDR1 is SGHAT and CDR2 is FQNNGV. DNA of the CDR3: TGTGCCAGCAGCTCGCCCTATTCACTAGCGGGGGGTGCCTACGAGCAGTACTTC. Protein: CASSSPYSLAGGAYEQYF.

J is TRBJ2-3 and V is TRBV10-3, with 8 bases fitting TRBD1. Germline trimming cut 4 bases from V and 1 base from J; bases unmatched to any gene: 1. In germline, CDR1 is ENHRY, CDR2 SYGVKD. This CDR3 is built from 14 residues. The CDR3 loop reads CAISVQGGTDTQYF. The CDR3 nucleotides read TGTGCCATCAGTGTACAGGGGGGCACAGATACGCAGTATTTT.

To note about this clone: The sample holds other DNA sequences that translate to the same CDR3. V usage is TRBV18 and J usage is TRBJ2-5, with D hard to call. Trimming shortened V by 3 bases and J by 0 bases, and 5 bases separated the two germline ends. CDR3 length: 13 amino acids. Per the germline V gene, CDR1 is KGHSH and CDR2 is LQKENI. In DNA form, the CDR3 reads TGTGCCAGCTCACCCCGGTACCAAGAGACCCAGTACTTC. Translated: CASSPRYQETQYF.

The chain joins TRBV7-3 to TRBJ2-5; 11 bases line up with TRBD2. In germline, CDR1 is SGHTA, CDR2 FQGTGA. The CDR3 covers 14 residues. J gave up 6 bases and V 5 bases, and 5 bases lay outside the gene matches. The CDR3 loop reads CASSVSGREKTQYF. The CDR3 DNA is TGTGCCAGCAGCGTTAGCGGGAGGGAAAAGACCCAGTACTTC. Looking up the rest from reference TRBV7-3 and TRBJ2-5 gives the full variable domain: GAGVSQTPSNKVTEKGKYVELRCDPISGHTALYWYRQSLGQGPEFLIYFQGTGAADDSGLPNDRFFAVRPEGSVSTLKIQRTERGDSAVYLCASSVSGREKTQYFGPGTRLLVL.

The CDR3 is CASSTTSGAYEQYF. In DNA form, the CDR3 reads TGCGCCAGCAGCACCACTAGCGGGGCCTACGAGCAGTACTTC. V and J are TRBV5-1 and TRBJ2-7, with 10 positions matching TRBD2. The CDR3 sequence is 14 residues long. The germline CDR1 and CDR2 sequences are SGHRS and YFSETQ. The junction had 3 bases not matched to a gene; V was cut back by 4 bases and J by 2 bases.

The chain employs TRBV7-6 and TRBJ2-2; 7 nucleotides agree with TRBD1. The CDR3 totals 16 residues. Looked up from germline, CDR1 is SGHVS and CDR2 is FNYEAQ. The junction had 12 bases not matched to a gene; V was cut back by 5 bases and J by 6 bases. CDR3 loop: CASSTRQGRNAGELFF. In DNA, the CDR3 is TGTGCCAGCAGCACCCGACAGGGAAGGAATGCCGGGGAGCTGTTTTTT. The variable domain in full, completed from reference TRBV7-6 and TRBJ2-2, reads GAGVSQSPRYKVTKRGQDVALRCDPISGHVSLYWYRQALGQGPEFLTYFNYEAQQDKSGLPNDRFSAERPEGSISTLTIQRTEQRDSAMYRCASSTRQGRNAGELFFGEGSRLTVL.

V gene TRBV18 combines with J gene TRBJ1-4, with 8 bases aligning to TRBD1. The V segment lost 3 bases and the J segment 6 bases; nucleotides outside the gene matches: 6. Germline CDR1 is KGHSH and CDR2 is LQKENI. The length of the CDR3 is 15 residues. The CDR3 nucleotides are TGTGCCAGCTCACCTCGGACAGGGCTGTATGAAAAACTGTTTTTT. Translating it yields CASSPRTGLYEKLFF.

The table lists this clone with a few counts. The CDR3 DNA follows: TGTGCCAGCAGCGGGACTAGCGGCCCGGGGGAGCTGTTTTTT. Residues: CASSGTSGPGELFF. This chain uses TRBV7-3 with TRBJ2-2; 11 nucleotides align to TRBD2. V shed 5 bases, J shed 8 bases, and the junction held 4 bases outside the gene matches. The CDR3 is made up of 14 amino acids. Germline assignment: CDR1 SGHTA and CDR2 FQGTGA.

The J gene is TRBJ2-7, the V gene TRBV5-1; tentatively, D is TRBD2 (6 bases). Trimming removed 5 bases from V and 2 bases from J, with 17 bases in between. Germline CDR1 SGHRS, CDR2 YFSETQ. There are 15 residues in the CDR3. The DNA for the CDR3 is TGCGCCAGCAGATCCGCGGGACTCTTGACCTACGAGCAGTACTTC. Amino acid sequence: CASRSAGLLTYEQYF.

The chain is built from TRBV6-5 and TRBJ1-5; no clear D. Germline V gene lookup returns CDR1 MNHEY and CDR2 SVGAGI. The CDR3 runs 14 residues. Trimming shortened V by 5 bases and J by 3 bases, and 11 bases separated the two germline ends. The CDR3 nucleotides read TGTGCCAGCAGTGACCGGGCTTACAATCAGCCCCAGCATTTT. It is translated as CASSDRAYNQPQHF.

The CDR3 region has the DNA TGTGCCAGCAGCTTAAAACCTATTGGAGTTAACACTGAAGCTTTCTTT. Translating it yields CASSLKPIGVNTEAFF. The chain has TRBV7-3 and TRBJ1-1; no clear D gene. This CDR3 is built from 16 residues. Germline V gene data show CDR1 as SGHTA and CDR2 as FQGTGA. Trimming shortened V by 1 base and J by 2 bases, and 14 bases separated the two germline ends.

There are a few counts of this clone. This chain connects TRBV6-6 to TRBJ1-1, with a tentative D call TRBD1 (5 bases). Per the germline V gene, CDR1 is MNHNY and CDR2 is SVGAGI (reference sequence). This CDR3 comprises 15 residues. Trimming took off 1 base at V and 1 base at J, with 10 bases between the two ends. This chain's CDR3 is CASSYWAGTNTEAFF. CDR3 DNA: TGTGCCAGCAGTTACTGGGCAGGGACGAACACTGAAGCTTTCTTT.